The 12 T cell receptor beta chains listed next were all sequenced from one sample in a study of glioma-infiltrating T cells after dendritic cell vaccination (dated by TCRdb to the mid-2010s). Libraries were prepared through the immunoSEQ multiplex PCR assay. TCRdb carries this immuneACCESS record with in-frame sequences only. Its versions omit some clonotypes, under half of them owing to an unresolved V gene in the studies checked, with the rest unexplained. For this sample there are tens of thousands of clones; 86% appear just once. The ten largest clones represent around a tenth of the sample. The time point label on this specimen signifies: after dendritic cell vaccination, including at tumor progression/relapse. The sequencing used blood, collected after dendritic cell vaccination. The receptor source for this set is a human donor with glioblastoma.

The J gene is TRBJ2-1, the V gene TRBV7-2; D ambiguous. V was pared by 6 bases and J by 12 bases, with 21 bases between. The CDR3 is 14 residues long. Germline V CDR1 and CDR2: SGHTA, FQGNSA. The CDR3 nucleotides read TGTGCCAGCAGTCATTCGGTGATTTCTTTTGGGCAGTTCTTC. This encodes CASSHSVISFGQFF.

This chain connects TRBV2 to TRBJ2-7; 11 positions match TRBD1. J was trimmed by 6 bases and V by 6 bases; bases with no gene match: 7. Germline CDR1 reads SNHLY; CDR2 reads FYNNEI. The CDR3 loop spans 14 amino acids. DNA of the CDR3: TGTGCCAGCAGCCCCGGGACAGGGGGACCCGAGCAGTACTTC. Protein sequence: CASSPGTGGPEQYF.

In this sample, this clone turned up a few times. This chain connects TRBV27 to TRBJ2-7; 7 bases agree with TRBD2. This CDR3 region has 15 residues. The trim removed 3 bases at V and 0 bases at J, leaving 5 bases unmatched. From germline, CDR1 is MNHEY and CDR2 SMNVEV (reference sequence). The CDR3: CASSLAGRNSYEQYF. Here the CDR3 DNA reads TGTGCCAGCAGTTTGGCCGGGAGGAACTCCTACGAGCAGTACTTC.

This chain links TRBV7-2 with TRBJ2-1, with 9 bases identical to TRBD2. With V trimmed by 6 bases and J by 7 bases, 10 bases remained unmatched. Germline V gene sequence: CDR1 SGHTA, CDR2 FQGNSA. This CDR3 has 15 residues. This CDR3 reads CASSSGGTSWNEQFF. The DNA for the CDR3 is TGTGCCAGCAGTTCCGGGGGGACTAGCTGGAATGAGCAGTTCTTC.

The rearrangement uses TRBV11-3 and TRBJ1-4; D perhaps matches TRBD1 (6 bases). CDR1 is SGHNT and CDR2 is YENEEA in the germline V gene. Trimming shortened V by 6 bases and J by 4 bases, and 12 bases separated the two germline ends. This CDR3 region has 14 residues. CDR3 DNA sequence: TGTGCCAGCAGTTACGGACAGAATAATGAAAAACTGTTTTTT. This gives the protein CASSYGQNNEKLFF.

This chain uses TRBV21-1 with TRBJ2-2; the D segment call TRBD2 is taken from the table without a DNA check. TRBV21-1 is a pseudogene segment. The CDR3 extends over 13 amino acids. The DNA of the CDR3 is TGTGCCAGCAGCAAAGGACTAGCCGGGGAGCTGTTTTTT. It yields the protein CASSKGLAGELFF.

Concerning this clone itself: The sample contains more than one DNA sequence encoding this CDR3. The chain carries TRBV6-1 and TRBJ1-6; maybe TRBD1 (5 bases). The germline CDR1 and CDR2 sequences are MNHNS and SASEGT. CDR3 size: 17 residues. Trimming took off 2 bases at V and 4 bases at J, with 15 bases between the two ends. CDR3 in DNA: TGTGCCAGCAGTGAACGGGCAGCTCGGGGGTATAATTCACCCCTCCACTTT. Amino acids: CASSERAARGYNSPLHF.

J is TRBJ2-1 and V is TRBV6-1, with TRBD2 matching 9 bases. This CDR3 is 16 amino acids long. V dropped 4 bases and J dropped 8; count of bases not matched to a gene: 12. The V gene's germline CDR1 is MNHNS and CDR2 SASEGT. The CDR3 DNA reads as TGTGCCAGCAGTGTGGGGCTAGCGGGAACCCGTGATGAGCAGTTCTTC. Residues: CASSVGLAGTRDEQFF.

This chain joins TRBV6-5 and TRBJ1-5; D perhaps matches TRBD1 (6 bases). CDR3 length equals 13 residues. Per the germline V gene, CDR1 is MNHEY and CDR2 is SVGAGI. V was trimmed by 8 bases and J by 4 bases, leaving 12 bases between them. The CDR3 DNA reads TGTGCCAGCGGCCAGGGGAATAATCAGCCCCAGCATTTT. As protein: CASGQGNNQPQHF.

This sequence joins TRBV2 and TRBJ1-4; D unresolved. Deletions cut 7 bases from V and 0 bases from J, with 6 bases between. Germline V gives CDR1 SNHLY, CDR2 FYNNEI. This CDR3 comprises 13 residues. CDR3 sequence reads: CASNDATNEKLFF. The CDR3 DNA is TGTGCCAGCAATGACGCAACTAATGAAAAACTGTTTTTT.

The rearrangement uses TRBV4-1 and TRBJ1-2; D gene ambiguous. The V and J ends lost 4 bases and 3 bases respectively, with 18 bases between them. This CDR3 spans 16 amino acids. Germline assignment: CDR1 MGHRA and CDR2 YSYEKL. CDR3 coding DNA: TGCGCCAGCAGCCGTACGGAGGGCAGTGGCTACTATGGCTACACCTTC. This translates into CASSRTEGSGYYGYTF.

This chain links TRBV27 with TRBJ2-3; 11 nucleotides agree with TRBD2. V lost 5 bases, J lost 5 bases, and 9 bases stayed unmatched. Germline V gene data show CDR1 as MNHEY and CDR2 as SMNVEV (reference sequence). The CDR3 spans 16 residues. CDR3 nucleotides: TGTGCCAGCAGTACCCGACTAGCGGGGAATGTAGATACGCAGTATTTT. Translated: CASSTRLAGNVDTQYF.